The rows below give T cell receptor beta chains drawn from one sample of a study of PD-1 blockade in classical Hodgkin lymphoma. Here immunoSEQ multiplex PCR was the method, and the copy in TCRdb shows in-frame clones only, minus some. The profile shows approximately 6,600 clones, 45% to 65% of them singletons. This specimen consisted of CD8+ T cells from blood, obtained at baseline. These TCRs come from a human donor with classical Hodgkin lymphoma. The CDR3 runs from the conserved cysteine through the conserved F or W. Each record gives: clone size, D gene, J gene, V gene, CDR3 DNA, CDR3 protein. The D gene is left open where the match is weak. Clone sizes are given selectively: once, few, many, or a class where the clone is expanded.

clone size: NA; D gene: NA; J gene: TRBJ2-7; V gene: TRBV11-3; CDR3 DNA: TGTGCCAGCAGCCCCGGACAGCTAACATACGAGCAGTACTTC; CDR3 protein: CASSPGQLTYEQYF
clone size: NA; D gene: TRBD1; J gene: TRBJ2-7; V gene: TRBV7-2; CDR3 DNA: TGTGCCAGCAGCTTCGGGACAGGGGCCTACGAGCAGTACTTC; CDR3 protein: CASSFGTGAYEQYF
clone size: NA; D gene: NA; J gene: TRBJ2-1; V gene: TRBV4-2; CDR3 DNA: TGTGCCAGCAGCCAAGATGTTATTGGTCGGGGAAACGATGAGCAGTTCTTC; CDR3 protein: CASSQDVIGRGNDEQFF
clone size: NA; D gene: NA; J gene: TRBJ2-2; V gene: TRBV12-5; CDR3 DNA: TGTGCTAGTGGTTTGGCGACACAGGGATTGAACACCGGGGAGCTGTTTTTT; CDR3 protein: CASGLATQGLNTGELFF
clone size: NA; D gene: NA; J gene: TRBJ2-7; V gene: TRBV29-1; CDR3 DNA: TGCAGCGTTGAAGACAGGGGCTCGAGCTCCTACGAGCAGTACTTC; CDR3 protein: CSVEDRGSSSYEQYF
clone size: NA; D gene: NA; J gene: TRBJ1-1; V gene: TRBV6-1; CDR3 DNA: TGTGCCAGCGGCGTGGCTTTCTTT; CDR3 protein: CASGVAFF
clone size: NA; D gene: NA; J gene: TRBJ2-1; V gene: TRBV18; CDR3 DNA: TGTGCCAGCTCACCAGGGGACGTTGCCTACAATGAGCAGTTCTTC; CDR3 protein: CASSPGDVAYNEQFF
clone size: few; D gene: TRBD2; J gene: TRBJ2-1; V gene: TRBV7-6; CDR3 DNA: TGTGCCAGCAGCCGGACTAGCGTGAATGAGCAGTTCTTC; CDR3 protein: CASSRTSVNEQFF
clone size: few; D gene: NA; J gene: TRBJ1-1; V gene: TRBV30; CDR3 DNA: TGTGCCTGGAGGCGGACAAAGAACACTGAAGCTTTCTTT; CDR3 protein: CAWRRTKNTEAFF
clone size: NA; D gene: TRBD2; J gene: TRBJ2-3; V gene: TRBV30; CDR3 DNA: TGTGCCTGGAGTGTAGGTGCGGGAGGAGATACGCAGTATTTT; CDR3 protein: CAWSVGAGGDTQYF
clone size: NA; D gene: TRBD1; J gene: TRBJ2-1; V gene: TRBV7-2; CDR3 DNA: TGTGCCAGCAGCTACTGGGACAGGTCGGAGCAGTTCTTC; CDR3 protein: CASSYWDRSEQFF
clone size: NA; D gene: NA; J gene: TRBJ2-3; V gene: TRBV28; CDR3 DNA: TGTGCCAGCAGCCCAGAACTAGTGTCAGATACGCAGTATTTT; CDR3 protein: CASSPELVSDTQYF
clone size: NA; D gene: TRBD1; J gene: TRBJ2-1; V gene: TRBV5-4; CDR3 DNA: TGTGCCAGCAATGACAGGGGGGCGGGTGAGCAGTTCTTC; CDR3 protein: CASNDRGAGEQFF
clone size: NA; D gene: NA; J gene: TRBJ2-2; V gene: TRBV11-2; CDR3 DNA: TGTGTCACCGGGCCACGGGAAGCCACCGGGGAGCTGTTTTTT; CDR3 protein: CVTGPREATGELFF
clone size: few; D gene: TRBD2; J gene: TRBJ2-3; V gene: TRBV7-8; CDR3 DNA: TGTGCCAGCAGCTTAGCGCTGCCTAGCGGTGGGGTCTTGCAGTTCACAGATACGCAGTATTTT; CDR3 protein: CASSLALPSGGVLQFTDTQYF
clone size: NA; D gene: NA; J gene: TRBJ2-1; V gene: TRBV5-1; CDR3 DNA: TGCGCCAGCAGCTTGGGGGGTCTTGAGCAGTTCTTC; CDR3 protein: CASSLGGLEQFF
clone size: once; D gene: NA; J gene: TRBJ1-1; V gene: TRBV11-2; CDR3 DNA: TGTGCCAGCAGCTTAGATTTCGGGGAAAGGGGCACTGAAGCTTTCTTT; CDR3 protein: CASSLDFGERGTEAFF
clone size: medium-sized; D gene: NA; J gene: TRBJ1-5; V gene: TRBV13; CDR3 DNA: TGTGCCAGCAGCTTAAGGGGGGATAGCAATCAGCCCCAGCATTTT; CDR3 protein: CASSLRGDSNQPQHF
clone size: NA; D gene: TRBD1; J gene: TRBJ1-2; V gene: TRBV2; CDR3 DNA: TGTGCCAGCAGTGAAGTTGAGTATCGGACAGGGAATGGCTACACCTTC; CDR3 protein: CASSEVEYRTGNGYTF
clone size: NA; D gene: NA; J gene: TRBJ1-2; V gene: TRBV4-1; CDR3 DNA: TGCGCCAGCAGCCAAGATGACTATGGCTACACCTTC; CDR3 protein: CASSQDDYGYTF
clone size: NA; D gene: TRBD1; J gene: TRBJ2-7; V gene: TRBV4-2; CDR3 DNA: TGTGCCAGCAGCCAAGCTCAGTCAGGGGGCGCGTACGAGCAGTACTTC; CDR3 protein: CASSQAQSGGAYEQYF
clone size: NA; D gene: NA; J gene: TRBJ1-2; V gene: TRBV7-6; CDR3 DNA: TGTGCCAGCAGCTTGGCCAGGGTGCATGGCTACACCTTC; CDR3 protein: CASSLARVHGYTF
clone size: NA; D gene: NA; J gene: TRBJ2-7; V gene: TRBV27; CDR3 DNA: TGTGCCAGCAGTTTATTCTACAGCCCCGATCACGAGCAGTACTTC; CDR3 protein: CASSLFYSPDHEQYF
clone size: NA; D gene: TRBD2; J gene: TRBJ2-1; V gene: TRBV11-3; CDR3 DNA: TGTGCCAGCAGCTTAGCGGAGCGGGAGGGCCTCAATGAGCAGTTCTTC; CDR3 protein: CASSLAEREGLNEQFF
clone size: NA; D gene: NA; J gene: TRBJ1-5; V gene: TRBV10-2; CDR3 DNA: TGCGCCAGCAGTGAGTCGATTCAAGATCAGCCCCAGCATTTT; CDR3 protein: CASSESIQDQPQHF
clone size: NA; D gene: TRBD2; J gene: TRBJ2-7; V gene: TRBV4-1; CDR3 DNA: TGCGCCAGCAGCCCATTATATAGCGGGAGTTACGAGCAGTACTTC; CDR3 protein: CASSPLYSGSYEQYF
clone size: NA; D gene: NA; J gene: TRBJ2-3; V gene: TRBV27; CDR3 DNA: TGTGCCAGCAGTCTTCGGGTGGACTCTAGCACAGATACGCAGTATTTT; CDR3 protein: CASSLRVDSSTDTQYF
clone size: NA; D gene: NA; J gene: TRBJ2-1; V gene: TRBV29-1; CDR3 DNA: TGCAGCGTTGAAGGATACTCCTACAATGAGCAGTTCTTC; CDR3 protein: CSVEGYSYNEQFF
clone size: NA; D gene: NA; J gene: TRBJ2-7; V gene: TRBV7-9; CDR3 DNA: TGTGCCAGCAGGCGAAAAGGGACGGACTACGAGCAGTACTTC; CDR3 protein: CASRRKGTDYEQYF
clone size: once; D gene: TRBD1; J gene: TRBJ2-3; V gene: TRBV7-9; CDR3 DNA: TGTGCCAGCAGGTTACTCGGGACAGGGGGTGGTACAGATACGCAGTATTTT; CDR3 protein: CASRLLGTGGGTDTQYF
clone size: NA; D gene: TRBD2; J gene: TRBJ2-3; V gene: TRBV5-1; CDR3 DNA: TGCGCCAGCAGCCCCTTAGCGGGAGGACAGACTTCCAACACAGATACGCAGTATTTT; CDR3 protein: CASSPLAGGQTSNTDTQYF
clone size: NA; D gene: TRBD2; J gene: TRBJ2-1; V gene: TRBV15; CDR3 DNA: TGTGCCACCAGCGGGCTCGGGGGGAGGGGATACAATGAGCAGTTCTTC; CDR3 protein: CATSGLGGRGYNEQFF
clone size: NA; D gene: TRBD2; J gene: TRBJ2-3; V gene: TRBV5-4; CDR3 DNA: TGTGCCAGCAGCTCAACGACTAGCGGGAGGCCAGATACGCAGTATTTT; CDR3 protein: CASSSTTSGRPDTQYF
clone size: NA; D gene: TRBD2; J gene: TRBJ2-1; V gene: TRBV6-1; CDR3 DNA: TGTGCCAGCAGTGAATGGGGGGTCAGCGGGACGCCTAATGAGCAGTTCTTC; CDR3 protein: CASSEWGVSGTPNEQFF
clone size: NA; D gene: NA; J gene: TRBJ1-5; V gene: TRBV6-5; CDR3 DNA: TGTGCCAGCAGTCACGACAGAAGCAATCAGCCCCAGCATTTT; CDR3 protein: CASSHDRSNQPQHF
clone size: NA; D gene: NA; J gene: TRBJ2-7; V gene: TRBV27; CDR3 DNA: TGTGCCAGCAGTTTTGGGCTAGCGCTCGACGAGCAGTACTTC; CDR3 protein: CASSFGLALDEQYF
clone size: few; D gene: TRBD1; J gene: TRBJ1-6; V gene: TRBV10-2; CDR3 DNA: TGCGCCAGCGGGGAGACAGGGCCGAGCTCACCCCTCCACTTT; CDR3 protein: CASGETGPSSPLHF
clone size: medium-sized; D gene: TRBD2; J gene: TRBJ2-1; V gene: TRBV2; CDR3 DNA: TGTGCCAGCAGATACATAGCGGGAGGCCTTTACAATGAGCAGTTCTTC; CDR3 protein: CASRYIAGGLYNEQFF
clone size: NA; D gene: NA; J gene: TRBJ1-1; V gene: TRBV4-3; CDR3 DNA: TGCGCCAGCAGCCCGTCCGGGACATCGAACACTGAAGCTTTCTTT; CDR3 protein: CASSPSGTSNTEAFF
clone size: NA; D gene: NA; J gene: TRBJ1-3; V gene: TRBV27; CDR3 DNA: TGTGCCAGCAGTTTATTCCTCCCGGGCTCTGGAAACACCATATATTTT; CDR3 protein: CASSLFLPGSGNTIYF
clone size: NA; D gene: NA; J gene: TRBJ1-1; V gene: TRBV14; CDR3 DNA: TGTGCCAGCAGCCAAGAAGACAGAATTGAAGCTTTCTTT; CDR3 protein: CASSQEDRIEAFF
clone size: NA; D gene: NA; J gene: TRBJ2-7; V gene: TRBV27; CDR3 DNA: TGTGCCAGCAGTCCCTCATTGGGGGCAGGGCTTTCCTACGAGCAGTACTTC; CDR3 protein: CASSPSLGAGLSYEQYF
clone size: few; D gene: NA; J gene: TRBJ2-1; V gene: TRBV19; CDR3 DNA: TGTGCCAGTGCGGACTTCTCCTACAATGAGCAGTTCTTC; CDR3 protein: CASADFSYNEQFF
clone size: once; D gene: NA; J gene: TRBJ2-2; V gene: TRBV30; CDR3 DNA: TGTGCCTGGAGTGGAGACTACACCGGGGAGCTGTTTTTT; CDR3 protein: CAWSGDYTGELFF